Below are 15 T cell receptor beta chains sequenced from a single sample in a study of T cells in Graves' hyperthyroidism and ophthalmopathy (dated by TCRdb to about 2019). Library creation used multiplex PCR. Sequenced using an Illumina HiSeq 2000. Amplification of TCR beta CDR3 regions was carried out from RNA transcripts. A first-round RT-PCR of the TCR CDR3 used the HTBI primer set with the Qiagen OneStep RT-PCR kit. The raw public data were reprocessed by TCRdb itself: fastp quality trimming at Q25, MiXCR clonotype calling, in-frame beta chains only. All rows with the same CDR3 protein become a single entry with the most common DNA and genes. A total of a few hundred thousand distinct CDR3 sequences appear in this sample, about 15% of them only once. The top ten clones comprise about 29% of the sample. The sample consisted of blood. The receptor set was obtained from a woman aged 25 to 39 with Graves' ophthalmopathy.

This clonotype has just a few counts. This sequence joins TRBV4-1 and TRBJ2-7; no firm D call. V shed 1 base and J shed 2 bases, with 12 bases lying between them. CDR1 is MGHRA, CDR2 YSYEKL, per germline. This CDR3 has 15 amino acids. The CDR3 protein is CASSQGSRPPYEQYF. The CDR3 DNA sequence: TGCGCCAGCAGCCAAGGATCGCGGCCACCCTACGAGCAGTACTTC.

The rearrangement links TRBV7-3 to TRBJ1-1, with 12 bases matching TRBD1. V was clipped by 2 bases and J by 7 bases; unmatched bases: 2. CDR3 size: 14 residues. Germline loops: CDR1 SGHTA, CDR2 FQGTGA. CDR3 DNA sequence: TGTGCCAGCAGCTTAGGGACAGGGGGCTTTGAAGCTTTCTTT. Its protein product is CASSLGTGGFEAFF.

The genes are TRBV20-1 and TRBJ2-7; possible D gene TRBD1, 6 bases. The CDR3 covers 12 residues. Germline V gene sequence: CDR1 DFQATT, CDR2 SNEGSKA (reference sequence). Trimming stripped 3 bases from V and 5 bases from J, with 11 bases between. The CDR3 DNA sequence: TGCAGTGCTAGGGAAGGGGGAAACGAGCAGTACTTC. Its translation: CSAREGGNEQYF.

V usage is TRBV27 and J usage is TRBJ2-1; the match to TRBD2 covers 12 bases. The CDR3 runs 19 residues. Germline V lookup: CDR1 MNHEY, CDR2 SMNVEV (reference sequence). V lost 2 bases, J lost 0 bases, and 8 bases stayed unmatched. The DNA of the CDR3 is TGTGCCAGCAGTTTAGAGGGACTAGCGGGCTACTCCTCCTACAATGAGCAGTTCTTC. Residues: CASSLEGLAGYSSYNEQFF.

The sample holds one count of this clonotype. The chain carries TRBV6-2 or TRBV6-3 and TRBJ2-1, with D unclear. The CDR3 spans 16 residues. The germline gives CDR1 MNHEY, CDR2 SVGEGT. The V gene lost 5 bases and the J gene lost 0 bases, with 14 bases spanning the gap. CDR3 loop: CASSGQTPLSYNEQFF. CDR3 sequence (DNA): TGTGCCAGCAGTGGCCAGACTCCCCTCTCCTACAATGAGCAGTTCTTC.

As concerns this clonotype: This may be a read error, as it is one base from a much larger clone. The chain recombines TRBV27 with TRBJ2-7; 8 bases line up with TRBD2. From germline, CDR1 is MNHEY and CDR2 SMNVEV (reference sequence). The V segment lost 5 bases and the J segment 2 bases; nucleotides outside the gene matches: 11. This CDR3 has 16 residues. DNA for the CDR3: TGTGCCAGCAGTCTCATTTCCGGGACTAGAACCTACGAGCAGTACTTC. Protein product: CASSLISGTRTYEQYF.

The chain joins TRBV28 to TRBJ2-3, with no clear D. Trimming took 4 bases from V and 3 from J, leaving 11 bases between them. Germline V gene sequence: CDR1 MDHEN, CDR2 SYDVKM. The CDR3 extends over 14 amino acids. CDR3 sequence: CASSWGRVTDTQYF. The CDR3 bases are TGTGCCAGCAGTTGGGGTCGGGTGACAGATACGCAGTATTTT. Using reference TRBV28 and TRBJ2-3 for the parts outside the CDR3, the full variable domain is DVKVTQSSRYLVKRTGEKVFLECVQDMDHENMFWYRQDPGLGLRLIYFSYDVKMKEKGDIPEGYSVSREKKERFSLILESASTNQTSMYLCASSWGRVTDTQYFGPGTRLTVL.

As concerns this clonotype: This clone may be a read error of a much larger clone one base away. The chain employs TRBV7-2 and TRBJ2-3; D assignment may be TRBD1 or TRBD2 (5 bases each). There are 13 residues in the CDR3. Germline assignment: CDR1 SGHTA and CDR2 FQGNSA. V lost 5 bases, J lost 6 bases, and 12 bases lay in between. CDR3 protein: CASSRGRRDTQYF. CDR3 DNA sequence: TGTGCCAGCAGCCGGGGCAGACGGGATACGCAGTATTTT.

In this sample, this clonotype turned up a few times. The chain couples TRBV20-1 to TRBJ2-6; D gene unclear. This CDR3 contains 18 residues. Germline CDR1 and CDR2: DFQATT and SNEGSKA (reference sequence). Between the trimmed V and J ends, which lost 0 bases and 0 bases, there was a span of 15 bases. The CDR3 region is CSARDPKDGNSGANVLTF. The CDR3 DNA reads TGCAGTGCTAGAGACCCGAAGGACGGAAACTCTGGGGCCAACGTCCTGACTTTC.

The chain combines TRBV9 with TRBJ1-1, with unresolved D. The germline V and J ends were trimmed by 0 bases and 3 bases, with 12 bases remaining between them. This CDR3 region has 15 residues. Germline values: CDR1 SGDLS, CDR2 YYNGEE. The CDR3 loop reads CASSVGKSVHTEAFF. In nucleotides, the CDR3 is TGTGCCAGCAGCGTAGGTAAGTCCGTCCACACTGAAGCTTTCTTT.

Many counts were recorded for this clonotype. The V gene is TRBV7-9, the J gene TRBJ2-7; 10 bases agree with TRBD1. The CDR3 has 13 residues. J was trimmed by 7 bases and V by 7 bases; bases with no gene match: 7. In germline, CDR1 is SEHNR, CDR2 FQNEAQ (reference sequence). CDR3: CASNLDRGQEQYF. The CDR3 DNA is TGTGCCAGCAACCTAGACAGGGGGCAGGAGCAGTACTTC. Using reference TRBV7-9 and TRBJ2-7 for the parts outside the CDR3, the full variable domain is DTGVSQNPRHKITKRGQNVTFRCDPISEHNRLYWYRQTLGQGPEFLTYFQNEAQLEKSRLLSDRFSAERPKGSFSTLEIQRTEQGDSAMYLCASNLDRGQEQYFGPGTRLTVT.

The rearrangement uses TRBV6-2 or TRBV6-3 and TRBJ2-2, with TRBD2 identical over 10 bases. Trimming cost V 5 bases and J 7 bases; bases outside gene matches: 10. CDR3 length: 16 residues. CDR1 and CDR2 from the germline V gene are MNHEY and SVGEGT. The CDR3 sequence: CASSNLAGEGFGELFF. In nucleotides, the CDR3 is TGTGCCAGCAGTAATCTAGCGGGGGAAGGATTCGGGGAGCTGTTTTTT.

This clonotype was detected only a few times. The gene calls are TRBV27 and TRBJ2-5; 8 bases match TRBD1. The CDR3 is 15 amino acids. Germline CDR1 is MNHEY and CDR2 is SMNVEV (reference sequence). V was clipped by 1 base and J by 1 base; unmatched bases: 2. The CDR3 DNA reads TGTGCCAGCAGTTTATTCGGACAGGGCCAAGAGACCCAGTACTTC. Translating it yields CASSLFGQGQETQYF.

This clonotype was picked up many times. The V and J genes are TRBV12-3 or TRBV12-4 and TRBJ2-1; 9 bases fit TRBD2. The CDR3 loop spans 13 amino acids. V lost 7 bases and J lost 4; bases outside the gene matches: 2. CDR3 residues: CASMLAGYNEQFF. The CDR3 nucleotides are TGTGCCAGCATGCTAGCGGGGTACAATGAGCAGTTCTTC.

This clonotype was observed a few times. For the CDR3, the DNA is TGTGCCAGCAGCTTGTTTGGAGTTCAAGCTTTCTTT. Protein: CASSLFGVQAFF. The chain uses TRBV5-6 and TRBJ1-1; D is unresolved. Germline V gene sequence: CDR1 SGHDT, CDR2 YYEEEE. The CDR3 consists of 12 residues. V was trimmed by 1 base and J by 9 bases, leaving 10 bases between them.